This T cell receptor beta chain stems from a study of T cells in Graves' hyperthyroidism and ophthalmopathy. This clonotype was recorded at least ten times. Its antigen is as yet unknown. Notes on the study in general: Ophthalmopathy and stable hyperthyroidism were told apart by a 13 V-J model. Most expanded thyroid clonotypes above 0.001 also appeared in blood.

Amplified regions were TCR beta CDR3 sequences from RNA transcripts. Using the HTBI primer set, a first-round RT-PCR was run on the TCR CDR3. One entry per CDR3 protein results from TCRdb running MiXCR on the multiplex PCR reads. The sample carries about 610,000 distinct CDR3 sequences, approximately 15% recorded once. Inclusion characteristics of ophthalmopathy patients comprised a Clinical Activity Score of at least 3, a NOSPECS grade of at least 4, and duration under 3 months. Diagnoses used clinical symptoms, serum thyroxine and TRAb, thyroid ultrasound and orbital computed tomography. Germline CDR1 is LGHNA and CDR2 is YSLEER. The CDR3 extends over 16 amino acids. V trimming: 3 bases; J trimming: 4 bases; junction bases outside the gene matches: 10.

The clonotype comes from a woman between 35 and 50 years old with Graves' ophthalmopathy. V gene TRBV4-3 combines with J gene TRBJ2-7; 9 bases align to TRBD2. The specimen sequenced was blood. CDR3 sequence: CASSQEWAGGQYEQYF. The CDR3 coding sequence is TGCGCCAGCAGCCAGGAGTGGGCGGGAGGGCAGTACGAGCAGTACTTC.